This record concerns one TCR beta chain sequence. These data belong to a study of low-dose radiotherapy and immunotherapy resistance in tumors. Study-level information: Intravenous cyclophosphamide 200 mg/m2 was given every two weeks, one day before radiation and immunotherapy.

With TRAV- and TRBV-specific primers, first-strand cDNA was made, covering the alpha and beta chains. The PCR that amplified TCRs ran for around 20 cycles, relying on a constant-region primer and a V-primer adapter. TCRdb reanalysed the reads using MiXCR and keeps one entry per CDR3 protein. This table holds 39,000 or so distinct CDR3 sequences, less than 25% found once. The sample's time point: after trial treatment. The treatment is: LDRT plus nivolumab, ipilimumab, low-dose cyclophosphamide and aspirin (RACIN trial). Sequenced here: PBMCs, sampled after low-dose radiotherapy plus immunotherapy. The receptor was isolated from a female donor with ovarian cancer.

CDR3 coding DNA: TGTGCCAGCAGGGGGATGGGAGGGGAAGTGGCCTATGGCTACACCTTC. The encoded protein is CASRGMGGEVAYGYTF. The rearrangement links TRBV28 to TRBJ1-2, with D possibly TRBD1 on 5 matching bases. The CDR3 sequence is 16 residues long. From germline, CDR1 is MDHEN and CDR2 SYDVKM. Trimming stripped 6 bases from V and 4 bases from J, with 21 bases between.